This T cell receptor (beta chain) was sequenced in a study of OX40 agonist ivuxolimab in advanced cancers. The ends were cut back, 5 bases at V and 5 bases at J, with 12 bases in the middle. From germline, CDR1 is LNHDA and CDR2 SQIVND (reference sequence). This CDR3 has 13 residues. TCRdb's table, derived via immunoSEQ multiplex PCR, lists solely in-frame clones and lacks some. The data hold about 78,000 clones, with roughly 87% observed a single time. The source of this sequence is an adult with an advanced solid tumor such as melanoma, head and neck, liver or kidney cancer. The chain combines TRBV19 with TRBJ2-5; the D gene is possibly TRBD2 (6 bases). The sample here was CD4+ or CD8+ T cells sorted from blood, taken in a trial of the OX40 agonist ivuxolimab. CDR3 DNA: TGTGCCAGTAGTTTGTTGGGAGGTGAGACCCAGTACTTC. It translates to CASSLLGGETQYF.